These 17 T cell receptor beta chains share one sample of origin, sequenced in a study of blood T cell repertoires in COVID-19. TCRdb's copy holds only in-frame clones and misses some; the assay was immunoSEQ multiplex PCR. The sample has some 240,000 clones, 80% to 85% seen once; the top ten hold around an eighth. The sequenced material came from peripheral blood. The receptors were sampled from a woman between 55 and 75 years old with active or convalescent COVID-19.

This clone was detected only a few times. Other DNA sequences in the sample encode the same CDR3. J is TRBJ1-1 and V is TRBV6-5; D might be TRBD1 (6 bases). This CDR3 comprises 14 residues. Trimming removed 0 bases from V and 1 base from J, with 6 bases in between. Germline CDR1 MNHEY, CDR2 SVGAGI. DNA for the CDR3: TGTGCCAGCAGTTACTCGACAGGGAACACTGAAGCTTTCTTT. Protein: CASSYSTGNTEAFF.

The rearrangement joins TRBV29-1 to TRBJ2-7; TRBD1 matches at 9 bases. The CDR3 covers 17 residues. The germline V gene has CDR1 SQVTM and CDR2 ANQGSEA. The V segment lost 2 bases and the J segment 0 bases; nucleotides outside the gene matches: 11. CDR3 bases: TGCAGCGTTGAACGGTATCAGGAGACAGGGGGCTCCTACGAGCAGTACTTC. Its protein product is CSVERYQETGGSYEQYF.

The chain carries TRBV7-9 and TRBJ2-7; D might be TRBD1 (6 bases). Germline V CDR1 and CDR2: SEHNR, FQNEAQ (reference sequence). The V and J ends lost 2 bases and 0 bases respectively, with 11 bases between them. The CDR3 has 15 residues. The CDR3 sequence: CASSLPGTFSYEQYF. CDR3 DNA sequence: TGTGCCAGCAGCTTACCAGGGACATTCTCCTACGAGCAGTACTTC.

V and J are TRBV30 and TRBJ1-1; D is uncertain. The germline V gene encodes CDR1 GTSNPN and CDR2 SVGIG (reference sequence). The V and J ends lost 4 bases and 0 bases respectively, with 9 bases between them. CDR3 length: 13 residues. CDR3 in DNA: TGTGCCTGGATGTCACAGCTGAACACTGAAGCTTTCTTT. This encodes CAWMSQLNTEAFF.

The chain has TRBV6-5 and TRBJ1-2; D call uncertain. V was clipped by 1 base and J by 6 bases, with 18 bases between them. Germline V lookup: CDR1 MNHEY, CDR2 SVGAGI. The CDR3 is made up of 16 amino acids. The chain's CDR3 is CASSYYTAREGNGYTF. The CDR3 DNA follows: TGTGCCAGCAGTTACTACACCGCTAGGGAGGGTAATGGCTACACCTTC.

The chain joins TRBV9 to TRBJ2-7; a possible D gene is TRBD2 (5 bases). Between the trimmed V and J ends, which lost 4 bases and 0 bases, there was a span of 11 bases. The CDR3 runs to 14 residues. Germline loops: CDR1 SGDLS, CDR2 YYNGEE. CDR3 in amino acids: CASSNRGDSYEQYF. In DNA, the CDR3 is TGTGCCAGCAGCAATCGGGGAGACTCCTACGAGCAGTACTTC.

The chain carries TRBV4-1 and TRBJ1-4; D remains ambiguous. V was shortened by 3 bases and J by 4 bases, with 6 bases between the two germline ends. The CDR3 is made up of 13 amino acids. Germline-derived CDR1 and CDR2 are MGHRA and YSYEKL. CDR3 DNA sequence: TGCGCCAGCAGCCAGGGGAGTAATGAAAAACTGTTTTTT. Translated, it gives CASSQGSNEKLFF.

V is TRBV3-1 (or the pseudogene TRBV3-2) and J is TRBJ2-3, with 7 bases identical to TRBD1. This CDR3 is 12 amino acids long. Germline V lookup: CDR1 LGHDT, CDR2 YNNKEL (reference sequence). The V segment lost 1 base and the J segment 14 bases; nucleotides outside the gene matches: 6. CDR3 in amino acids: CASSQGQGKRYF. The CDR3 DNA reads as TGTGCCAGCAGCCAAGGACAGGGTAAGAGGTATTTT.

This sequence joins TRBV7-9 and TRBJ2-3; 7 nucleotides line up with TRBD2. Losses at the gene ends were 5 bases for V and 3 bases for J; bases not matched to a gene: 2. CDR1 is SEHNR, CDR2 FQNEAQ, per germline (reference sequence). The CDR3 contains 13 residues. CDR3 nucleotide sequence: TGTGCCAGCAGCGCCGGGGGGACAGATACGCAGTATTTT. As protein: CASSAGGTDTQYF.

CDR3 bases: TGTGCCAGCTCACCTACCGGGACAGGGGGCACCGGGGAGCTGTTTTTT. Protein product: CASSPTGTGGTGELFF. J is TRBJ2-2 and V is TRBV18; 11 bases align to TRBD1. The V gene end was trimmed by 3 bases and the J gene end by 4 bases; junction bases not matched to a gene: 4. This CDR3 is built from 16 residues. The germline gives CDR1 KGHSH, CDR2 LQKENI.

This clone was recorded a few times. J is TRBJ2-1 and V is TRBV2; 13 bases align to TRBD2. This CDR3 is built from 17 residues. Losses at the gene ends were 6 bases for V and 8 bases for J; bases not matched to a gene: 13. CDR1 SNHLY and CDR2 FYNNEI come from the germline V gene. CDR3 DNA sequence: TGTGCCAGCAGAAAAGGGGGACTAGCGGGGCCCCGGGATGAGCAGTTCTTC. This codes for CASRKGGLAGPRDEQFF.

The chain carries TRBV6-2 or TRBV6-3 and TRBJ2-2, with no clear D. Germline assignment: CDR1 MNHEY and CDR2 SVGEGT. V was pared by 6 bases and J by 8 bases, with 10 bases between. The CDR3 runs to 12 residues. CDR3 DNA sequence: TGTGCCAGCAGCCCTGCCGGGGGGGAGCTGTTTTTT. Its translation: CASSPAGGELFF.

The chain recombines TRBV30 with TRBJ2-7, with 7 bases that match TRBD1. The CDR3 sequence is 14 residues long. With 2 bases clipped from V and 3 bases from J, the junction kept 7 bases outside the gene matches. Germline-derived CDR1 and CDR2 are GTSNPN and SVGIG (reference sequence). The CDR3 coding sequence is TGTGCCTGGAGTAGAGGACAGGTACGCTACGAGCAGTACTTC. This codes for CAWSRGQVRYEQYF.

The CDR3: CAISAEGSNYGYTF. The CDR3 nucleotides read TGTGCCATCAGTGCCGAGGGCAGCAACTATGGCTACACCTTC. The chain is built from TRBV10-3 and TRBJ1-2; no reliable D call. V was cut by 4 bases and J by 2 bases, with 11 bases left in between. The CDR3 totals 14 residues. The germline V gene has CDR1 ENHRY and CDR2 SYGVKD.

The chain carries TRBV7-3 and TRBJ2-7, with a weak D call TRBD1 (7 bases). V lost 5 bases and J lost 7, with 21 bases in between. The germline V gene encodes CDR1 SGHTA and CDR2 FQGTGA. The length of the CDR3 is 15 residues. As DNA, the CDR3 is TGTGCCAGCAGCCGATCGGACAGGCCCGGGGGTGAGCAGTACTTC. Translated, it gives CASSRSDRPGGEQYF.

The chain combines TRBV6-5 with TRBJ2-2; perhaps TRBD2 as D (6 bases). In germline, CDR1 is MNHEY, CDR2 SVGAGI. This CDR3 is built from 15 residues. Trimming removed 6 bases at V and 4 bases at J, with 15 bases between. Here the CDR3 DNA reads TGTGCCAGCAGCTTAACGACTAGTAGCACCGGGGAGCTGTTTTTT. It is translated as CASSLTTSSTGELFF.

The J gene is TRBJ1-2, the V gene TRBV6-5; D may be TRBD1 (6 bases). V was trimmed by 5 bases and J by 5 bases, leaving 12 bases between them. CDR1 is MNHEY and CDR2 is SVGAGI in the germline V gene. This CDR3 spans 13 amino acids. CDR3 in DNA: TGTGCCAGCAGTCGGGACACTTCTTATGGCTACACCTTC. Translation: CASSRDTSYGYTF.